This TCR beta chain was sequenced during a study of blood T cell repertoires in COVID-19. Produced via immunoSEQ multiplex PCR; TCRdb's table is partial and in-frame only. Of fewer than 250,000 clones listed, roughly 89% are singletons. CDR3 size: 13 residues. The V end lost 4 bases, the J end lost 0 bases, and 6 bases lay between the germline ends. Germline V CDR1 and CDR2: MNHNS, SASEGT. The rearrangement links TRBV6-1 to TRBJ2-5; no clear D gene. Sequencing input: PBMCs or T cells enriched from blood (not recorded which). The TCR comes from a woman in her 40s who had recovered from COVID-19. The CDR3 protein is CASSVEYQETQYF. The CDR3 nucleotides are TGTGCCAGCAGTGTTGAGTACCAAGAGACCCAGTACTTC.